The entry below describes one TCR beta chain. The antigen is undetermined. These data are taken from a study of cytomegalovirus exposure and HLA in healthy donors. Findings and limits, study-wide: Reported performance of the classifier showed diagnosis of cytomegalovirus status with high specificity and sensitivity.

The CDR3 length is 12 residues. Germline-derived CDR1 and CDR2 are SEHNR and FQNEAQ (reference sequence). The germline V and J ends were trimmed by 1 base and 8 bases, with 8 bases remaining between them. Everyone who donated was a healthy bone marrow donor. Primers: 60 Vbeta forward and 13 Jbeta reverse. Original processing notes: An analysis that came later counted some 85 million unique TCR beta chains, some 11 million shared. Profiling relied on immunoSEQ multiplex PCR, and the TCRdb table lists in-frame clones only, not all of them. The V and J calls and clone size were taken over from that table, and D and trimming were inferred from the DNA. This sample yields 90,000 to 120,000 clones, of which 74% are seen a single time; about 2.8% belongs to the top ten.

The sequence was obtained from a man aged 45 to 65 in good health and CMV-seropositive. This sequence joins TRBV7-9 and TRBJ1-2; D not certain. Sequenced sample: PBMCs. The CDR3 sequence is CASSLGSSGYTF. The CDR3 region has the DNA TGTGCCAGCAGCTTAGGGAGCAGCGGCTACACCTTC.